This T cell receptor (beta chain) stems from a study of cytomegalovirus exposure and HLA in healthy donors. Study as a whole: The study's early data release held about 77 million unique TCRs from HLA-typed donors. Researchers found that roughly 81% of a few hundred genotyped donors fell within the Caucasian-associated ancestry cluster. Findings and limits, study-wide: The dataset shows that most TCR sequences were rare, while some public TCRs occurred in many donors. Within an earlier analysis, most TCR beta V segments proved productive either about 87% or about 30% of the time.

It was with 60 Vbeta and 13 Jbeta primers that the PCR ran. Generated by immunoSEQ multiplex PCR, the TCRdb table keeps only in-frame clones and is missing some. Of about 160,000 clones in the sample, approximately 72% were seen once. On this clone: The antigen remains unidentified.

The TCR originated in a man in his forties in good health and CMV-seropositive. The sequencing sample was made of PBMCs.

The CDR3 protein is CASSLGSQGVNYGYTF. The CDR3 DNA reads TGTGCCAGCAGCTTAGGATCGCAGGGGGTTAACTATGGCTACACCTTC. V usage is TRBV7-9 and J usage is TRBJ1-2, with TRBD1 identical over 7 bases. V was clipped by 1 base and J by 1 base; unmatched bases: 6. Per the germline V gene, CDR1 is SEHNR and CDR2 is FQNEAQ (reference sequence). This CDR3 comprises 16 residues.